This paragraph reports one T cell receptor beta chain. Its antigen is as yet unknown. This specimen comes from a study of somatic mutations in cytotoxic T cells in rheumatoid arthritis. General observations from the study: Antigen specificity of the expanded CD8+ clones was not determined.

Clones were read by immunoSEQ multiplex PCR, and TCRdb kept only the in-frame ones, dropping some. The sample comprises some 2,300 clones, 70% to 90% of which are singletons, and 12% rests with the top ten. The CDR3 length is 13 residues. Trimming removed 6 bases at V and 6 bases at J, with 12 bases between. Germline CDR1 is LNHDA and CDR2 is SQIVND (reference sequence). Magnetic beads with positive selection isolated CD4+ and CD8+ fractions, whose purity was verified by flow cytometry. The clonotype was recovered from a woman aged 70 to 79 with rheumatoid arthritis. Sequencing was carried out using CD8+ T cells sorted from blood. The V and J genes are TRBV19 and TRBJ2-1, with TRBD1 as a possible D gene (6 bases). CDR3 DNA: TGTGCCAGTAGCCAGGGGCCGCCCAATGAGCAGTTCTTC. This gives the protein CASSQGPPNEQFF.